This T cell receptor (beta chain) was captured in a study of CD8 T cells in ankylosing spondylitis (dated by TCRdb to 2016 to 2017). At the level of the whole study: T cell receptor beta repertoires were profiled in healthy donors and ankylosing spondylitis patients so that disease-linked TCR variants could be found. Samples of peripheral blood were taken, and for ankylosing spondylitis patients, synovial fluid was collected as well. In total, the full study cohort was made up of some 100 healthy donors and 25 to 30 ankylosing spondylitis patients.

Findings and caveats that apply to the study as a whole: A TCR beta motif made up of several highly homologous amino acid variants appeared to be characteristic of blood from ankylosing spondylitis patients. The disease-linked clones had a CD8+ phenotype and were found at relatively low frequencies in peripheral blood. Some motif variants were previously reported in synovial fluid and blood of reactive arthritis patients, suggesting common disease-initiation mechanisms. The disease-linked clones were reported to be significantly enriched in matched synovial fluid samples from ankylosing spondylitis patients.

The CDR1 and CDR2 encoded by the germline V gene are MDHEN and SYDVKM. There are 14 amino acids in the CDR3, from cysteine to phenylalanine inclusive. The entry retains the CDR3 DNA only, 42 bases that are in frame from base 1. For this chain, trimming is 1 base at the V end and 8 bases at the J end, and the number of junction bases without a gene match is 3. This clonotype was observed a handful of times. It has no known antigen specificity. The record has no base qualities; no much larger clone is one base away. Sequencer: Illumina HiSeq 2500. TCR beta libraries were prepared by quantitative 5'-RACE with molecular barcodes. As for how the authors treated the data: To identify disease-linked TCR variants, a new computational method was used, one built on a probabilistic model of VDJ rearrangement. TCRdb reran the public reads through fastp at Q25 and MiXCR, keeping productive beta chains. When rows share a CDR3 protein, they turn into one entry using the most common DNA and genes. The V and J calls here are based on TCRdb, not the publication. The sample yields around 150,000 distinct CDR3 sequences; approximately 20% were counted once. The top ten clonotypes cover roughly 8% of the sample.

The receptor was derived from a male donor with ankylosing spondylitis or in good health (not recorded which). The V and J segments used are TRBV28 and TRBJ2-1; 9 junctional bases match TRBD2. The sequenced sample consisted of blood, either unsorted or a sorted T cell fraction (not recorded which). In nucleotides, the sequence is TGTGCCAGCAGTTTATTCGGCGGGAGGGATGAGCAGTTCTTC. Translated, it reads CASSLFGGRDEQFF. Beyond the CDR3, the reference TRBV28 and TRBJ2-1 genes provide the residues; the full variable domain reads: DVKVTQSSRYLVKRTGEKVFLECVQDMDHENMFWYRQDPGLGLRLIYFSYDVKMKEKGDIPEGYSVSREKKERFSLILESASTNQTSMYLCASSLFGGRDEQFFGPGTRLTVL.